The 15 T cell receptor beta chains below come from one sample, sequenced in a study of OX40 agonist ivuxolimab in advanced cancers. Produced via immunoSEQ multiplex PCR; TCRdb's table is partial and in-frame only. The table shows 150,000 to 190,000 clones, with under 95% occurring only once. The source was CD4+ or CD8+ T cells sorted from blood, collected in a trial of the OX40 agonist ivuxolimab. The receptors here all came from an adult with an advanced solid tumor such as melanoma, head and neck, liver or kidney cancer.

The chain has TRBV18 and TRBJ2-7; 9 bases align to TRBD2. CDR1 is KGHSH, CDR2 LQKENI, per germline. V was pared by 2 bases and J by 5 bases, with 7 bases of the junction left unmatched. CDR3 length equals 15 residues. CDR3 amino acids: CASSPRAGGTHEQYF. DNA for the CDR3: TGTGCCAGCTCACCAAGGGCGGGAGGGACCCACGAGCAGTACTTC.

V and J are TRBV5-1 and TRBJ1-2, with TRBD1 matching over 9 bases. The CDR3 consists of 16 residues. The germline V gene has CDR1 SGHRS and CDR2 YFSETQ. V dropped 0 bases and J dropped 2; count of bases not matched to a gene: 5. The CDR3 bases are TGCGCCAGCAGCTTGGAAGGACAGGGGACCAACTATGGCTACACCTTC. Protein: CASSLEGQGTNYGYTF.

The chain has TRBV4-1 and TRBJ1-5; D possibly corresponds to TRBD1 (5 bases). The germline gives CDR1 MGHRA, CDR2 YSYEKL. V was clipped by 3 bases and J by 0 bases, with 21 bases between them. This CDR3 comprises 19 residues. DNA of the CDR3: TGCGCCAGCAGCCACGCCCCAGGGTTCATTCCCTATAGCAATCAGCCCCAGCATTTT. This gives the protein CASSHAPGFIPYSNQPQHF.

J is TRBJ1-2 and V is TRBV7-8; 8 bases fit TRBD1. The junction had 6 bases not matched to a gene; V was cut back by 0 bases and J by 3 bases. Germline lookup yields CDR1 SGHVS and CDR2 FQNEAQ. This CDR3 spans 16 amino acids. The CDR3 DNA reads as TGTGCCAGCAGCTTAGCTGATGGACAGGGCCACTATGGCTACACCTTC. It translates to CASSLADGQGHYGYTF. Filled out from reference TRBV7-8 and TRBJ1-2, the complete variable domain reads GAGVSQSPRYKVAKRGQDVALRCDPISGHVSLFWYQQALGQGPEFLTYFQNEAQLDKSGLPSDRFFAERPEGSVSTLKIQRTQQEDSAVYLCASSLADGQGHYGYTFGSGTRLTVV.

The CDR3 reads CASSYSGRAREQYF. The DNA of the CDR3 is TGTGCCAGCAGTTACTCGGGAAGGGCCCGCGAGCAGTACTTC. The chain couples TRBV6-5 to TRBJ2-7, with D uncertain. The CDR3 length is 14 residues. The V end was cut by 0 bases, the J end by 6 bases, with 12 bases between. CDR1 MNHEY and CDR2 SVGAGI come from the germline V gene.

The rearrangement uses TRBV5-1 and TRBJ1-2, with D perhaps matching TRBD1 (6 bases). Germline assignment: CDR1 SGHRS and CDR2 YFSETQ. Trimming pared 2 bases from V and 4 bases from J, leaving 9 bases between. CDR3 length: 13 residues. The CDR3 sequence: CASSFGQPYGYTF. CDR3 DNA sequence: TGCGCCAGCAGCTTCGGACAGCCCTATGGCTACACCTTC.

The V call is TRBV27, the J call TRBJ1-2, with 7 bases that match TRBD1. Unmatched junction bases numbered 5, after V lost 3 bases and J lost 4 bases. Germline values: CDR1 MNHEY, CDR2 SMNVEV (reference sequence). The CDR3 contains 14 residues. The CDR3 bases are TGTGCCAGCAGTTTGCACGACAGGGCCTATGGCTACACCTTC. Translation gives CASSLHDRAYGYTF.

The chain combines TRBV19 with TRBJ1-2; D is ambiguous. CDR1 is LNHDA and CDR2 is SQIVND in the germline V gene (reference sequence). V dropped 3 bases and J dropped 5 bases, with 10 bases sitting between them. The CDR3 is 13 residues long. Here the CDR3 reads CASSISEGYGYTF. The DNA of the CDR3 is TGTGCCAGTAGTATCTCAGAGGGTTATGGCTACACCTTC.

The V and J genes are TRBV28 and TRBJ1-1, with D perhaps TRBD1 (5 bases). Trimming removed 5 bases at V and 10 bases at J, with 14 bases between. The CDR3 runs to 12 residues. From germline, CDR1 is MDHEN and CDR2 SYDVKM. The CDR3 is CASSPVTGGAFF. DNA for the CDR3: TGTGCCAGCAGTCCCGTAACCGGGGGAGCTTTCTTT. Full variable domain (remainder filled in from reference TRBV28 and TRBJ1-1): DVKVTQSSRYLVKRTGEKVFLECVQDMDHENMFWYRQDPGLGLRLIYFSYDVKMKEKGDIPEGYSVSREKKERFSLILESASTNQTSMYLCASSPVTGGAFFGQGTRLTVV.

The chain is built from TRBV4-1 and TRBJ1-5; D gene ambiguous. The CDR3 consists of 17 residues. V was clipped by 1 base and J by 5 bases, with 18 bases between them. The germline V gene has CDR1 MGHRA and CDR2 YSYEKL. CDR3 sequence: CASSQGRARRPDQPQHF. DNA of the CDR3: TGCGCCAGCAGCCAAGGGAGGGCAAGACGTCCTGATCAGCCCCAGCATTTT.

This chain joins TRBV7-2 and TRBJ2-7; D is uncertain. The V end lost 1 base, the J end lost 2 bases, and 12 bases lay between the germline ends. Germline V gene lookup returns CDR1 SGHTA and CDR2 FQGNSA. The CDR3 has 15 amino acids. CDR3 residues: CASSLDPVGAYEQYF. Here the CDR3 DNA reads TGTGCCAGCAGCTTAGATCCGGTTGGGGCCTACGAGCAGTACTTC.

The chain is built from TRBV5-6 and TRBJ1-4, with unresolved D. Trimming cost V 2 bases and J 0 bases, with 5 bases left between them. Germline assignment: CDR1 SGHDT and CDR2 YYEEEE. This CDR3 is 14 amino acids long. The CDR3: CASSFRATNEKLFF. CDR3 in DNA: TGTGCCAGCAGCTTCCGAGCAACTAATGAAAAACTGTTTTTT.

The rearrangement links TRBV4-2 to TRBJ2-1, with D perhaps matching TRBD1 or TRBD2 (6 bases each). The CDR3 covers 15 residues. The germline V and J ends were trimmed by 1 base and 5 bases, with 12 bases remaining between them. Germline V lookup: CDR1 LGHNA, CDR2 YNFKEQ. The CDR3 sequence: CASSQGGAQHNEQFF. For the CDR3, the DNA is TGTGCCAGCAGCCAAGGGGGGGCCCAGCACAATGAGCAGTTCTTC.

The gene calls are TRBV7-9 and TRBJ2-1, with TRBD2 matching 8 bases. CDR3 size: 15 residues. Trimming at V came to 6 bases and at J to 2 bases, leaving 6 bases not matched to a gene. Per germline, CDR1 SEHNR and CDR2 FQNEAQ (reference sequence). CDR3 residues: CASRRAGGPYNEQFF. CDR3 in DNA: TGTGCCAGCAGACGTGCGGGGGGCCCCTACAATGAGCAGTTCTTC. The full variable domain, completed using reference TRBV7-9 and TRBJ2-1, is DTGVSQNPRHKITKRGQNVTFRCDPISEHNRLYWYRQTLGQGPEFLTYFQNEAQLEKSRLLSDRFSAERPKGSFSTLEIQRTEQGDSAMYLCASRRAGGPYNEQFFGPGTRLTVL.

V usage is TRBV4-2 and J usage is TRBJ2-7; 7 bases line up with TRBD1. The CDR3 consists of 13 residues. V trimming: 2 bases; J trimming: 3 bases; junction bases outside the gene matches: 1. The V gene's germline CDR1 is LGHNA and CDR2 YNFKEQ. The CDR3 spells CASSQRTGYEQYF. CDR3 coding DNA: TGTGCCAGCAGCCAAAGGACAGGCTACGAGCAGTACTTC.